This T cell receptor beta chain was sequenced in a study of beta chain features in type 1 diabetes. About the study: No patient-donor differences in age, gender, total cells or subset yield. Study-level results: Type 1 diabetes patients showed fewer insertions and more deletions at VDJ junctions.

Investigators reverse transcribed all isolated RNA, so they sequenced expressed TCRB transcripts. The study sequenced naive, central memory and regulatory T cell samples to an average of around 3.4 million reads. The repertoire was sequenced with immunoSEQ multiplex PCR; TCRdb's copy has only in-frame clones and lacks some. Counted here are around 340,000 clones, roughly 8% occurring once; the ten biggest clones make up roughly 0.44%. This clone was seen more than once but under ten times. Antigen specificity is unknown. The length of the CDR3 is 16 residues. V lost 1 base, J lost 7 bases, and 8 bases stayed unmatched. Germline CDR1 and CDR2: LNHNV and YYDKDF (reference sequence).

Input material: central memory CD4+ T cells from blood. The clonotype comes from a woman aged 18-29 years in good health. V usage is TRBV15 and J usage is TRBJ2-1; TRBD1 aligns across 9 bases. The CDR3 region is CATSRGGTGYLNEQFF. In DNA, the CDR3 is TGTGCCACCAGCAGAGGAGGGACAGGGTACCTTAATGAGCAGTTCTTC.